The 24 T cell receptor beta chains below all came from one sample that was sequenced in a study of neurological immune-mediated disorders. TCRdb itself ran the 5' RACE reads through MiXCR, one entry per CDR3 protein. The sample consists of some 15,000 distinct CDR3 sequences, approximately 7% of them appearing once. The sequenced sample was CD8+ T cells from blood. The origin of the receptors is a woman in her thirties or forties in good health.

This clonotype was found many times. The gene calls are TRBV12-3 or TRBV12-4 and TRBJ1-1; perhaps TRBD1 as D (5 bases). The ends were cut back, 3 bases at V and 3 bases at J, with 11 bases in the middle. The CDR3 has 14 residues. Written as DNA, the CDR3 is TGTGCCAGCAGTTTGGGGGGTTTGGACACTGAAGCTTTCTTT. It yields the protein CASSLGGLDTEAFF.

This clonotype was detected many times. The chain carries TRBV13 and TRBJ1-1; 8 positions agree with TRBD1. This CDR3 comprises 13 residues. The trim removed 3 bases at V and 4 bases at J, leaving 1 base unmatched. Germline CDR1 reads PRHDT; CDR2 reads FYEKMQ (reference sequence). CDR3: CASSFDRGTEAFF. The DNA for the CDR3 is TGTGCCAGCAGCTTCGACAGGGGCACTGAAGCTTTCTTT.

Many counts were recorded for this clonotype. V usage is TRBV20-1 and J usage is TRBJ1-1; no clear D. Trimming stripped 2 bases from V and 5 bases from J, with 3 bases between. CDR1 and CDR2 from the germline V gene are DFQATT and SNEGSKA (reference sequence). There are 10 residues in the CDR3. CDR3 coding DNA: TGCAGTGCTAGAATAACTGAAGCTTTCTTT. It encodes CSARITEAFF.

This clonotype came up many times. The CDR3 DNA reads as TGTGCCAGCAATCCTACCCTCGGTCAGCCCCAGCATTTT. Its protein product is CASNPTLGQPQHF. This sequence joins TRBV6-1 and TRBJ1-5; no reliable D call. V lost 7 bases and J lost 6, with 13 bases in between. Germline lookup yields CDR1 MNHNS and CDR2 SASEGT. The CDR3 contains 13 residues.

This clonotype was seen many times. The chain couples TRBV19 to TRBJ2-4; a possible D gene is TRBD1 (5 bases). Germline CDR1 and CDR2: LNHDA and SQIVND (reference sequence). The CDR3 length is 13 residues. Trimming removed 3 bases from V and 9 bases from J, with 12 bases in between. The chain's CDR3 is CASSISLGAIQYF. The CDR3 DNA reads TGTGCCAGTAGTATCAGTCTTGGGGCCATTCAGTACTTC.

This clonotype was seen many times. This chain links TRBV10-3 with TRBJ2-7, with a possible D match to TRBD1 (5 bases). Germline values: CDR1 ENHRY, CDR2 SYGVKD. V was cut by 0 bases and J by 3 bases, with 9 bases left in between. CDR3 length: 14 amino acids. The CDR3 sequence: CAISESRQFYEQYF. The CDR3 region has the DNA TGTGCCATCAGTGAGTCGAGACAGTTCTACGAGCAGTACTTC.

Sample share makes this clonotype medium-sized. The gene calls are TRBV5-1 and TRBJ2-7, with D possibly matching TRBD1 (6 bases). Germline loops: CDR1 SGHRS, CDR2 YFSETQ. V was trimmed by 4 bases and J by 0 bases, leaving 17 bases between them. This CDR3 has 16 amino acids. This CDR3 reads CASSPTRQESSYEQYF. CDR3 coding DNA: TGCGCCAGCAGCCCCACGAGACAGGAGAGCTCCTACGAGCAGTACTTC.

This clonotype was counted at least ten times. The chain joins TRBV6-5 to TRBJ2-3; tentative D call: TRBD1 (5 bases). The CDR3 contains 14 residues. With 6 bases removed from V and 1 base from J, the gap between germline ends came to 11 bases. Germline V gene lookup returns CDR1 MNHEY and CDR2 SVGAGI. In DNA, the CDR3 is TGTGCCAGCAGCCAACAACAGGGCACAGATACGCAGTATTTT. Translating gives CASSQQQGTDTQYF.

This clonotype was recorded many times. The chain has TRBV19 and TRBJ2-1, with 10 bases fitting TRBD1. The CDR3 covers 15 residues. With 6 bases clipped from V and 4 bases from J, the junction kept 6 bases outside the gene matches. Germline lookup yields CDR1 LNHDA and CDR2 SQIVND (reference sequence). The CDR3 coding sequence is TGTGCCAGTAGCCCGACAGGGGGCGTTTACAATGAGCAGTTCTTC. Translating it yields CASSPTGGVYNEQFF.

This clonotype ranks as medium-sized (0.01 to 0.1%). This chain connects TRBV11-3 to TRBJ2-2, with no clear D. Germline CDR1 is SGHNT and CDR2 is YENEEA. With 5 bases removed from V and 2 bases from J, the gap between germline ends came to 3 bases. The CDR3 is made up of 12 amino acids. The CDR3 region has the DNA TGTGCCAGCAGCGGTAACACCGGGGAGCTGTTTTTT. Translating gives CASSGNTGELFF. Together with reference TRBV11-3 and TRBJ2-2, the CDR3 gives the full variable domain: EAGVVQSPRYKIIEKKQPVAFWCNPISGHNTLYWYLQNLGQGPELLIRYENEEAVDDSQLPKDRFSAERLKGVDSTLKIQPAELGDSAVYLCASSGNTGELFFGEGSRLTVL.

This clonotype showed up many times. The chain is built from TRBV24-1 and TRBJ2-3, with TRBD2 matching over 9 bases. The V gene end was trimmed by 7 bases and the J gene end by 4 bases; junction bases not matched to a gene: 5. Germline-derived CDR1 and CDR2 are KGHDR and SFDVKD. The CDR3 is 14 residues long. The CDR3 coding sequence is TGTGCCACCAGGAATAGCGGGAGTTCAGATACGCAGTATTTT. As protein: CATRNSGSSDTQYF.

The table lists this clonotype with many counts. CDR3 region: CASSLFSRNEQFF. CDR3 DNA: TGTGCCAGCAGTTTGTTTTCTCGGAATGAGCAGTTCTTC. This chain joins TRBV28 and TRBJ2-1; no clear D. The CDR3 spans 13 residues. From germline, CDR1 is MDHEN and CDR2 SYDVKM. V gave up 3 bases and J gave up 7 bases, with 10 bases separating them.

The sample holds many counts of this clonotype. The chain employs TRBV7-6 and TRBJ2-5; D might be TRBD2 (5 bases). V was cut by 4 bases and J by 0 bases, with 9 bases left in between. Germline V gene lookup returns CDR1 SGHVS and CDR2 FNYEAQ. This CDR3 is built from 14 residues. The CDR3 nucleotides are TGTGCCAGCAGCTCTGAGGGATACCAAGAGACCCAGTACTTC. This sequence encodes CASSSEGYQETQYF.

This clonotype was observed many times. The chain combines TRBV9 with TRBJ1-1, with 9 bases lining up with TRBD1. The CDR3 contains 13 residues. From germline, CDR1 is SGDLS and CDR2 YYNGEE. Trimming cost V 5 bases and J 4 bases; bases outside gene matches: 3. The CDR3 nucleotides are TGTGCCAGCAGTCTGACAGGGGGCACTGAAGCTTTCTTT. The encoded protein is CASSLTGGTEAFF.

The chain links TRBV4-1 to TRBJ1-2; perhaps TRBD1 as D (6 bases). V dropped 4 bases and J dropped 1 base, with 13 bases sitting between them. Germline values: CDR1 MGHRA, CDR2 YSYEKL. CDR3 length: 15 residues. This chain's CDR3 is CASSPSTGFNYGYTF. CDR3 coding DNA: TGCGCCAGCAGCCCCTCGACAGGATTTAACTATGGCTACACCTTC.

This clonotype was observed many times. J is TRBJ2-5 and V is TRBV6-6; D may be TRBD2 (5 bases). The V and J ends lost 10 bases and 3 bases respectively, with 15 bases between them. The CDR3 has 13 amino acids. In germline, CDR1 is MNHNY, CDR2 SVGAGI (reference sequence). The CDR3: CATIGAEKETQYF. In nucleotides, the CDR3 is TGTGCCACCATTGGAGCGGAAAAAGAGACCCAGTACTTC.

This clonotype was seen repeatedly, ten times or more. The chain is built from TRBV5-1 and TRBJ2-1, with 13 bases matching TRBD2. J lost 10 bases, V lost 2 bases, and 12 bases had no gene match. This CDR3 contains 17 residues. Germline assignment: CDR1 SGHRS and CDR2 YFSETQ. DNA of the CDR3: TGCGCCAGCAGCTTTACCCGGACTAGCGGGAGAAATCAGGAGCAGTTCTTC. This sequence encodes CASSFTRTSGRNQEQFF.

This clonotype was seen at least ten times. The chain has TRBV5-1 and TRBJ2-1; D is perhaps TRBD1 (6 bases). Trimming pared 3 bases from V and 12 bases from J, leaving 19 bases between. The CDR3 totals 14 residues. Germline CDR1 reads SGHRS; CDR2 reads YFSETQ. CDR3 in amino acids: CASSYTDPGTTQFF. CDR3 nucleotides: TGCGCCAGCAGCTATACAGACCCCGGGACAACGCAGTTCTTC.

This clonotype was seen repeatedly, ten times or more. The gene calls are TRBV29-1 and TRBJ2-2; D possibly corresponds to TRBD1 (5 bases). Germline V lookup: CDR1 SQVTM, CDR2 ANQGSEA. V was clipped by 7 bases and J by 4 bases, with 10 bases between them. The CDR3 consists of 12 residues. In nucleotides, the CDR3 is TGCAGCGCGAAACAGGTCACCGGGGAGCTGTTTTTT. Protein sequence: CSAKQVTGELFF.

This clonotype was counted ten times or more. This rearrangement joins TRBV12-3 or TRBV12-4 to TRBJ1-2; no firm D call. Trimming shortened V by 5 bases and J by 4 bases, and 14 bases separated the two germline ends. The CDR3 loop spans 14 amino acids. The CDR3 coding sequence is TGTGCCAGCAGTCCAACAGAGAGATTCTATGGCTACACCTTC. This encodes CASSPTERFYGYTF.

This clonotype was observed many times. This chain connects TRBV4-1 to TRBJ2-2, with TRBD2 matching 7 bases. CDR3 length: 15 residues. Per the germline V gene, CDR1 is MGHRA and CDR2 is YSYEKL. The V gene end was trimmed by 4 bases and the J gene end by 3 bases; junction bases not matched to a gene: 5. In nucleotides, the CDR3 is TGCGCCAGCAGCCCCGGGGGGTTTTACACCGGGGAGCTGTTTTTT. Translating it yields CASSPGGFYTGELFF.

This clonotype was counted at least ten times. V is TRBV5-1 and J is TRBJ2-3; 8 bases are a match to TRBD1. Germline V gene data show CDR1 as SGHRS and CDR2 as YFSETQ. The trim removed 4 bases at V and 2 bases at J, leaving 12 bases unmatched. There are 17 residues in the CDR3. CDR3 in amino acids: CASSRPPGQAYTDTQYF. Written as DNA, the CDR3 is TGCGCCAGCAGCAGACCTCCGGGACAGGCATACACAGATACGCAGTATTTT.

This clonotype was observed at least ten times. V gene TRBV15 combines with J gene TRBJ1-1; D is possibly TRBD1 (6 bases). V lost 5 bases and J 1 base, leaving 17 bases between the germline ends. Germline assignment: CDR1 LNHNV and CDR2 YYDKDF (reference sequence). The CDR3 contains 16 residues. The CDR3: CATSPGSGTSNTEAFF. CDR3 nucleotide sequence: TGTGCCACCAGCCCGGGGTCTGGGACATCGAACACTGAAGCTTTCTTT. The complete variable domain, with remaining parts taken from reference TRBV15 and TRBJ1-1, reads DAMVIQNPRYQVTQFGKPVTLSCSQTLNHNVMYWYQQKSSQAPKLLFHYYDKDFNNEADTPDNFQSRRPNTSFCFLDIRSPGLGDTAMYLCATSPGSGTSNTEAFFGQGTRLTVV.

This clonotype was recorded many times. V gene TRBV20-1 combines with J gene TRBJ2-5; 9 nucleotides agree with TRBD1. The CDR3 runs 11 residues. Germline V lookup: CDR1 DFQATT, CDR2 SNEGSKA (reference sequence). Losses at the gene ends were 6 bases for V and 10 bases for J; bases not matched to a gene: 6. In nucleotides, the CDR3 is TGCAGTGCCTGGGGGGGACAGGGCCAGTACTTC. Its protein is CSAWGGQGQYF.